This T cell receptor (beta chain) is from a study of shared T cell receptors in the human thymus. Trimming removed 7 bases from V and 5 bases from J; junction bases left unmatched: 8. Germline V lookup: CDR1 LNHDA, CDR2 SQIVND (reference sequence). The CDR3 length is 14 residues. Some clones are missing from TCRdb's copy, which holds only in-frame ones; the method was immunoSEQ multiplex PCR. Of some 760,000 clones listed, 75% to 90% are singletons. The sample was also linked to a second study, of human thymus T cells. Per that study: Donation came from healthy Finnish infants having corrective surgery for congenital heart defects. The source of the thymus tissue was resections taken during corrective heart surgery. Within thymic and blood repertoires, V and J gene usage appeared to be biased.

Material: thymocytes. The V and J genes are TRBV19 and TRBJ2-3, with 8 nucleotides matching TRBD2. This clonotype was obtained from a girl in the first two years of life with a congenital heart defect. CDR3 residues: CASTRGGREDTQYF. The CDR3 DNA reads TGTGCCAGTACCCGGGGGGGCAGGGAAGATACGCAGTATTTT. Looking up the rest from reference TRBV19 and TRBJ2-3 gives the full variable domain: DGGITQSPKYLFRKEGQNVTLSCEQNLNHDAMYWYRQDPGQGLRLIYYSQIVNDFQKGDIAEGYSVSREKKESFPLTVTSAQKNPTAFYLCASTRGGREDTQYFGPGTRLTVL.